This paragraph reports one T cell receptor (beta chain). Its matching antigen is unknown. The data derive from a study of T cell responses to AZD1222 COVID-19 vaccine. Study-level information: Pooled samples include second doses given at about 4 or 12 weeks.

Study observations and caveats: Just 6 or 7 AZD1222 recipients were seropositive at baseline. Reports say nearly half of spike-specific TCRs go after unmutated variant regions.

Profiled with immunoSEQ multiplex PCR; TCRdb holds only in-frame clones, not every one. Of about 100,000 clones in the sample, around nine tenths were seen once. V shed 1 base, J shed 0 bases, and the junction held 6 bases outside the gene matches. This CDR3 contains 18 residues. The germline V gene encodes CDR1 SGHVS and CDR2 FNYEAQ. The sample in question was peripheral blood, obtained on day 0 of AZD1222 vaccination. The chain is built from TRBV7-6 and TRBJ1-5; TRBD1 matches at 10 bases. This TCR was recovered from an adult in good health. In DNA form, the CDR3 reads TGTGCCAGCAGCTTAGAAAGGGACAGGGGTGATAGCAATCAGCCCCAGCATTTT. Encoded protein: CASSLERDRGDSNQPQHF. Looking up the rest from reference TRBV7-6 and TRBJ1-5 gives the full variable domain: GAGVSQSPRYKVTKRGQDVALRCDPISGHVSLYWYRQALGQGPEFLTYFNYEAQQDKSGLPNDRFSAERPEGSISTLTIQRTEQRDSAMYRCASSLERDRGDSNQPQHFGDGTRLSIL.